The 30 T cell receptor beta chains below all came from one sample that was sequenced in a study of shared clonotypes between healthy human individuals. The naive CD8 fraction comprised CD45RO-negative cells positively selected for CCR7 and excluded terminally differentiated effector memory CD45RA+ cells. The repertoire was sequenced with immunoSEQ multiplex PCR; TCRdb's copy has only in-frame clones and lacks some. The data hold around 1,900,000 clones, with approximately 92% observed a single time. Sequenced material: naive CD8+ T cells from PBMCs. These receptors came from a man younger than 35 in good health. Some clones in this sample may be carry-over from other donors' samples.

The rearrangement uses TRBV7-9 and TRBJ1-2; D gene unclear. Trimming cost V 5 bases and J 4 bases, with 11 bases left between them. The germline V gene encodes CDR1 SEHNR and CDR2 FQNEAQ (reference sequence). This CDR3 is built from 13 residues. The CDR3 sequence is CASSLDRPYGYTF. The CDR3 DNA reads TGTGCCAGCAGCCTTGACCGTCCCTATGGCTACACCTTC.

This clone came up a few times. This specimen includes other DNA sequences encoding the same CDR3. The rearrangement joins TRBV7-9 to TRBJ2-5; D perhaps matches TRBD2 (5 bases). The CDR3 is 13 residues long. V was shortened by 5 bases and J by 1 base, with 8 bases between the two germline ends. The V gene's germline CDR1 is SEHNR and CDR2 FQNEAQ (reference sequence). The CDR3 is CASSLGGQETQYF. For the CDR3, the DNA is TGTGCCAGCAGCCTAGGAGGCCAAGAGACCCAGTACTTC.

This sequence joins TRBV6-1 and TRBJ2-1; D is ambiguous. Germline V gene sequence: CDR1 MNHNS, CDR2 SASEGT. Trimming pared 3 bases from V and 3 bases from J, leaving 12 bases between. This CDR3 contains 15 residues. As DNA, the CDR3 is TGTGCCAGCAGTGATTGGCTGACGGACTACAATGAGCAGTTCTTC. Protein: CASSDWLTDYNEQFF.

This rearrangement joins TRBV18 to TRBJ1-2; 9 nucleotides line up with TRBD1. Germline V gene lookup returns CDR1 KGHSH and CDR2 LQKENI. The length of the CDR3 is 18 residues. V dropped 1 base and J dropped 3; count of bases not matched to a gene: 12. As DNA, the CDR3 is TGTGCCAGCTCACCACTCAAGGGACAGGGTGACTACCACTATGGCTACACCTTC. This gives the protein CASSPLKGQGDYHYGYTF.

The chain couples TRBV19 to TRBJ2-1; D gene ambiguous. From germline, CDR1 is LNHDA and CDR2 SQIVND (reference sequence). V was pared by 3 bases and J by 10 bases, with 7 bases between. This CDR3 has 11 amino acids. The CDR3 loop is CASSMGWEQFF. CDR3 bases: TGTGCCAGTAGTATGGGGTGGGAGCAGTTCTTC.

The genes are TRBV11-2 and TRBJ2-1, with 10 bases aligning to TRBD2. CDR1 SGHAT and CDR2 FQNNGV come from the germline V gene. The junction had 5 bases not matched to a gene; V was cut back by 3 bases and J by 3 bases. The CDR3 contains 16 residues. Here the CDR3 DNA reads TGTGCCAGCAGCTTGGTAGCGGGAGGTCACTACAATGAGCAGTTCTTC. Residues: CASSLVAGGHYNEQFF.

This rearrangement joins TRBV7-9 to TRBJ2-1; TRBD2 might be the D (5 bases). Germline CDR1 is SEHNR and CDR2 is FQNEAQ (reference sequence). The CDR3 length is 15 residues. V dropped 5 bases and J dropped 2 bases, with 13 bases sitting between them. CDR3 protein: CASSPAREAYNEQFF. In nucleotides, the CDR3 is TGTGCCAGCAGCCCAGCTCGGGAAGCCTACAATGAGCAGTTCTTC.

This clone came up a few times. Other DNA sequences in the sample encode the same CDR3. The J gene is TRBJ2-7, the V gene TRBV27; 7 nucleotides agree with TRBD2. Germline V gene sequence: CDR1 MNHEY, CDR2 SMNVEV (reference sequence). V trimming: 3 bases; J trimming: 7 bases; junction bases outside the gene matches: 0. The CDR3 totals 11 residues. The CDR3 region is CASSLGGEQYF. Here the CDR3 DNA reads TGTGCCAGCAGTTTGGGGGGGGAGCAGTACTTC.

The chain is built from TRBV19 and TRBJ1-2; no clear D gene. This CDR3 spans 14 amino acids. Germline-derived CDR1 and CDR2 are LNHDA and SQIVND (reference sequence). The ends were cut back, 5 bases at V and 5 bases at J, with 15 bases in the middle. In DNA form, the CDR3 reads TGTGCCAGTAGTCTTACCCGGGCTGGGTATGGCTACACCTTC. This encodes CASSLTRAGYGYTF.

DNA for the CDR3: TGCGCCAGCAGCCTCAGTGCCGGGACAGCCTATGGCTACACCTTC. It translates to CASSLSAGTAYGYTF. The chain links TRBV4-1 to TRBJ1-2; 7 bases match TRBD1. CDR1 and CDR2 (germline): MGHRA, YSYEKL. The CDR3 sequence is 15 residues long. The J segment lost 4 bases and the V segment lost 4 bases, leaving 9 bases of the junction unmatched.

The gene calls are TRBV5-1 and TRBJ1-1; the match to TRBD1 covers 7 bases. The CDR3 is 17 residues long. Germline lookup yields CDR1 SGHRS and CDR2 YFSETQ. The V segment lost 4 bases and the J segment 1 base; nucleotides outside the gene matches: 13. DNA of the CDR3: TGCGCCAGCAGCCTTTCGGGAGGGGGCATACCGAACACTGAAGCTTTCTTT. Translated, it gives CASSLSGGGIPNTEAFF.

The table lists this clone with a count of one. The chain uses TRBV28 and TRBJ1-1; maybe TRBD1 (5 bases). The V and J ends lost 5 bases and 8 bases respectively, with 18 bases between them. CDR3 length equals 14 residues. The germline V gene has CDR1 MDHEN and CDR2 SYDVKM. The DNA of the CDR3 is TGTGCCAGCAGTCCTTTGGGGGGGAGGGAGGAAGCTTTCTTT. This codes for CASSPLGGREEAFF.

J is TRBJ2-4 and V is TRBV6-1; D gene ambiguous. CDR1 and CDR2 (germline): MNHNS, SASEGT. CDR3 size: 14 residues. The V end was cut by 3 bases, the J end by 8 bases, with 14 bases between. CDR3 loop: CASSDLAIEDIQYF. The CDR3, as DNA: TGTGCCAGCAGTGACCTGGCCATCGAGGACATTCAGTACTTC.

Points on this clone: The sample contains more than one DNA sequence encoding this CDR3. Written as DNA, the CDR3 is TGCAGCGTGGTACAGGGGGCCTACGAGCAGTACTTC. Amino acids: CSVVQGAYEQYF. The J gene is TRBJ2-7, the V gene TRBV29-1; 8 nucleotides match TRBD1. Germline CDR1 is SQVTM and CDR2 is ANQGSEA. The CDR3 runs 12 residues. With V trimmed by 6 bases and J by 2 bases, 3 bases remained unmatched.

This rearrangement joins TRBV7-7 to TRBJ1-4; TRBD1 might be the D (6 bases). Germline CDR1 SSHAT, CDR2 FNYEAQ (reference sequence). The CDR3 consists of 15 residues. V was clipped by 1 base and J by 7 bases, with 13 bases between them. For the CDR3, the DNA is TGTGCCAGCAGCTTAGGTCGGGGGGCTGGTGAAAAACTGTTTTTT. Translation gives CASSLGRGAGEKLFF.

The rearrangement links TRBV14 to TRBJ2-7, with D possibly matching TRBD2 (5 bases). The CDR3 sequence is 12 residues long. V was cut by 4 bases and J by 4 bases, with 8 bases left in between. In germline, CDR1 is SGHDN, CDR2 FVKESK. CDR3 coding DNA: TGTGCCAGCAGCCCACTAGAATACGAGCAGTACTTC. Protein sequence: CASSPLEYEQYF.

The gene calls are TRBV27 and TRBJ2-2; maybe TRBD2 (6 bases). The CDR3 extends over 17 amino acids. Germline CDR1 is MNHEY and CDR2 is SMNVEV (reference sequence). Trimming removed 5 bases from V and 0 bases from J, with 16 bases in between. CDR3: CASSPELAVANTGELFF. The CDR3 bases are TGTGCCAGCAGTCCCGAACTAGCAGTAGCGAACACCGGGGAGCTGTTTTTT.

This clone was observed once. The V and J genes are TRBV30 and TRBJ1-1, with TRBD1 identical over 9 bases. This CDR3 has 14 amino acids. The germline V gene has CDR1 GTSNPN and CDR2 SVGIG (reference sequence). J was trimmed by 6 bases and V by 5 bases; bases with no gene match: 10. The CDR3 nucleotides are TGTGCCTGGGAGGCCGGGACAGGGTACCCTGAAGCTTTCTTT. This codes for CAWEAGTGYPEAFF.

The gene calls are TRBV10-3 and TRBJ2-7, with TRBD1 identical over 7 bases. The V gene end was trimmed by 5 bases and the J gene end by 4 bases; junction bases not matched to a gene: 8. From germline, CDR1 is ENHRY and CDR2 SYGVKD. CDR3 size: 14 residues. CDR3 nucleotide sequence: TGTGCCATCAGTTTCGGGACAGAACGTTACGAGCAGTACTTC. It specifies CAISFGTERYEQYF.

V usage is TRBV7-6 and J usage is TRBJ2-1; D unresolved. V shed 2 bases and J shed 2 bases, with 13 bases lying between them. The CDR3 is made up of 16 amino acids. From germline, CDR1 is SGHVS and CDR2 FNYEAQ. In DNA, the CDR3 is TGTGCCAGCAGCTTATTGGGCGGCATTACCTACAATGAGCAGTTCTTC. Amino acid sequence: CASSLLGGITYNEQFF.

The chain combines TRBV27 with TRBJ1-4; possibly TRBD1 for D (5 bases). Per the germline V gene, CDR1 is MNHEY and CDR2 is SMNVEV (reference sequence). V gave up 8 bases and J gave up 8 bases, with 15 bases separating them. The CDR3 loop spans 13 amino acids. The CDR3 protein is CASGPGRQEKLFF. The DNA for the CDR3 is TGTGCCAGCGGTCCGGGGCGTCAGGAAAAACTGTTTTTT.

In its sample, this clone was seen once. The chain combines TRBV7-9 with TRBJ2-2, with D perhaps TRBD2 (7 bases). The V end was cut by 5 bases, the J end by 0 bases, with 13 bases between. The CDR3 is 16 amino acids. CDR1 is SEHNR and CDR2 is FQNEAQ in the germline V gene (reference sequence). CDR3 protein: CASSPLGGANTGELFF. The DNA for the CDR3 is TGTGCCAGCAGCCCTCTAGGGGGGGCGAACACCGGGGAGCTGTTTTTT.

The chain combines TRBV9 with TRBJ1-6, with 9 nucleotides matching TRBD1. The germline gives CDR1 SGDLS, CDR2 YYNGEE. The CDR3 is 14 amino acids. Trimming removed 4 bases from V and 9 bases from J; junction bases left unmatched: 5. DNA of the CDR3: TGTGCCAGCAGCTCTAGGACAGGGGCTTCACCCCTCCACTTT. This gives the protein CASSSRTGASPLHF.

The rearrangement uses TRBV13 and TRBJ2-1; TRBD2 agrees at 11 bases. Trimming cost V 0 bases and J 9 bases; bases outside gene matches: 7. Looked up from germline, CDR1 is PRHDT and CDR2 is FYEKMQ (reference sequence). The CDR3 totals 16 residues. For the CDR3, the DNA is TGTGCCAGCAGCTTAGGCCGGTTAGCGGGAGGGGTTGAGCAGTTCTTC. It translates to CASSLGRLAGGVEQFF.

In this sample, this clone turned up once. The chain employs TRBV19 and TRBJ1-2, with TRBD1 matching 9 bases. This CDR3 comprises 14 residues. V was pared by 3 bases and J by 2 bases, with 1 base of the junction left unmatched. Germline CDR1 is LNHDA and CDR2 is SQIVND (reference sequence). The CDR3: CASSMGTGNYGYTF. As DNA, the CDR3 is TGTGCCAGTAGTATGGGGACAGGGAACTATGGCTACACCTTC.

The rearrangement uses TRBV11-2 and TRBJ2-7; a possible D gene is TRBD1 (5 bases). The CDR3 spans 16 residues. In germline, CDR1 is SGHAT, CDR2 FQNNGV. With 1 base removed from V and 2 bases from J, the gap between germline ends came to 15 bases. CDR3 sequence (DNA): TGTGCCAGCAGCTTAGGATTCCAGGGTAGGACCTACGAGCAGTACTTC. Translating it yields CASSLGFQGRTYEQYF.

About this clone: This same CDR3 is encoded by further DNA sequences in the sample. The chain employs TRBV29-1 and TRBJ2-1; TRBD1 or TRBD2 may be the D gene (6 bases each). This CDR3 is built from 14 residues. V was shortened by 4 bases and J by 0 bases, with 10 bases between the two germline ends. Per the germline V gene, CDR1 is SQVTM and CDR2 is ANQGSEA. Here the CDR3 reads CSVAGGSSYNEQFF. CDR3 DNA sequence: TGCAGCGTTGCCGGGGGCAGCTCCTACAATGAGCAGTTCTTC.

The chain employs TRBV7-7 and TRBJ2-7; a weak D match, TRBD1 (5 bases). V lost 5 bases to trimming and J lost 6 bases, with 14 bases between them. CDR1 is SSHAT, CDR2 FNYEAQ, per germline (reference sequence). The CDR3 has 13 amino acids. Here the CDR3 reads CASSALGPGEQYF. The CDR3 DNA is TGTGCCAGCAGCGCGCTGGGGCCCGGCGAGCAGTACTTC.

V gene TRBV7-9 combines with J gene TRBJ1-6; D might be TRBD1 (5 bases). Germline-derived CDR1 and CDR2 are SEHNR and FQNEAQ (reference sequence). This CDR3 spans 14 amino acids. V gave up 5 bases and J gave up 11 bases, with 16 bases separating them. For the CDR3, the DNA is TGTGCCAGCAGCCCCAATGGGGACTTGGCACCCCTCCACTTT. Amino acid sequence: CASSPNGDLAPLHF.

The genes are TRBV5-1 and TRBJ2-3; no definite D call. Between the trimmed V and J ends, which lost 5 bases and 2 bases, there was a span of 15 bases. CDR1 is SGHRS, CDR2 YFSETQ, per germline. CDR3 length equals 15 residues. CDR3 nucleotide sequence: TGCGCCAGCAGTCGGGCGGCCCAAAACACAGATACGCAGTATTTT. It specifies CASSRAAQNTDTQYF.